The sequence of this T cell receptor beta chain was determined in a study of PD-L1 blockade in urothelial cancer. Study information: Blood analysis occurred 3 weeks (second dose) and 6 weeks after treatment start. Study-level results: Tumor-linked clones in blood grew more by 3 weeks in durable-benefit patients.

V was cut by 5 bases and J by 6 bases, with 17 bases left in between. This CDR3 has 15 amino acids. The germline V gene encodes CDR1 MNHEY and CDR2 SVGAGI. Time point denoted: pretreatment peripheral blood. Pretreatment and on-treatment blood mononuclear cell samples were taken, totaling between 1 and 8 time points per patient. Turning to this clone: What it binds is not known.

Assay used: immunoSEQ multiplex PCR; TCRdb lists only in-frame clones, some missing. This repertoire shows approximately 19,000 clones, 89% found once; its top ten account for 9.5% to 15%. J is TRBJ2-1 and V is TRBV6-5; maybe TRBD2 (6 bases). The sequence came from a man in his 70s with urothelial cancer. The sample consisted of PBMCs, taken around atezolizumab (anti-PD-L1) treatment. The CDR3 nucleotides are TGTGCCAGCAGTAGGGACTTTCCTCTAAGCAATGAGCAGTTCTTC. Translation gives CASSRDFPLSNEQFF.